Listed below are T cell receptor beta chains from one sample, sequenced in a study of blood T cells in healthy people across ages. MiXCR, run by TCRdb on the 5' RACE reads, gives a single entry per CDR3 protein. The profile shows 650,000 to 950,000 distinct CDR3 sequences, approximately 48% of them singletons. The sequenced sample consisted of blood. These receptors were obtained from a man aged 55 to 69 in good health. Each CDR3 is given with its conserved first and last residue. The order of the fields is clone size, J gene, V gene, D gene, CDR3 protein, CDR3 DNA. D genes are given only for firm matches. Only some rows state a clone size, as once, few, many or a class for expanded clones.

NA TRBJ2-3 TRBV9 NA CASSAQDSTDTQYF TGTGCCAGCAGCGCCCAGGACAGTACAGATACGCAGTATTTT
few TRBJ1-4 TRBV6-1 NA CASSEQPNEKLFF TGTGCCAGCAGTGAGCAACCTAATGAAAAACTGTTTTTT
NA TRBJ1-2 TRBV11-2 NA CASSPMTGPNYGYTF TGTGCCAGCAGCCCAATGACAGGACCGAACTATGGCTACACCTTC
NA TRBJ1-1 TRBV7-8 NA CASRSRGSRDTLNTEAFF TGTGCCAGCAGATCTAGGGGTTCCAGGGACACTCTGAACACTGAAGCTTTCTTT
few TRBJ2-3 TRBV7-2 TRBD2 CASSLGAGGRTDTQYF TGTGCCAGCAGCTTAGGGGCGGGGGGGCGGACAGATACGCAGTATTTT
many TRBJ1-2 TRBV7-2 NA CASSLARGANYGYTF TGTGCCAGCAGCTTAGCAAGGGGCGCGAACTATGGCTACACCTTC
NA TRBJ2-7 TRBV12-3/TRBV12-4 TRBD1 CASSGTGQRVWYEQYF TGTGCCAGCAGTGGTACGGGACAGAGGGTTTGGTACGAGCAGTACTTC
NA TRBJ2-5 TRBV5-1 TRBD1 CASSQKTGLETQYF TGCGCCAGCAGCCAAAAGACAGGGTTAGAGACCCAGTACTTC
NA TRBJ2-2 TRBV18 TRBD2 CASSPQPTAGTGELFF TGTGCCAGCTCACCACAACCGACAGCGGGGACCGGGGAGCTGTTTTTT
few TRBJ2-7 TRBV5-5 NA CASSLVHDAISYEQYF TGTGCCAGCAGCTTGGTTCACGACGCCATAAGCTACGAGCAGTACTTC
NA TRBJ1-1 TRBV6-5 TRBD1 CASTQGEQTEAFF TGTGCCAGCACCCAGGGGGAACAAACTGAAGCTTTCTTT
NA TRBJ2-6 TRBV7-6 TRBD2 CASSSRAGAVSGANVLTF TGTGCCAGCAGCTCCCGAGCGGGGGCTGTCTCTGGGGCCAACGTCCTGACTTTC
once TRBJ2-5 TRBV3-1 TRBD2 CTSSQDKSGGLEETQYF TGTACCAGCAGCCAAGATAAGAGCGGGGGGTTGGAAGAGACCCAGTACTTC
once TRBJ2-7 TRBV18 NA CASSPLDSPFYNEQYF TGTGCCAGCTCACCTCTCGACAGCCCATTCTACAATGAGCAGTACTTC
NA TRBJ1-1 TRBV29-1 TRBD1 CSVRTGANTEAFF TGCAGCGTCCGGACAGGGGCGAACACTGAAGCTTTCTTT
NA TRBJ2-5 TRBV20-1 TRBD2 CSARVGTRYQETQYF TGCAGTGCTAGAGTGGGGACTAGATACCAAGAGACCCAGTACTTC
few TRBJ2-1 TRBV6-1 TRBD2 CASSEWTSGNNEQFF TGTGCCAGCAGTGAATGGACTAGCGGTAACAATGAGCAGTTCTTC
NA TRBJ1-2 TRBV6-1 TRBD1 CASSAGPSTGNYGYTF TGTGCCAGCAGTGCTGGGCCATCGACAGGGAACTATGGCTACACCTTC
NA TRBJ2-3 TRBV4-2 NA CASSQDSWGLTKYF TGTGCCAGCAGCCAAGATTCTTGGGGCCTAACTAAGTATTTT
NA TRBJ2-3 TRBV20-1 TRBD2 CSAREGRDSALREMQYF TGCAGTGCTAGAGAGGGGAGGGACTCCGCCCTGAGGGAGATGCAGTATTTT
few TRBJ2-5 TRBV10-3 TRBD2 CAISGTGTIRETQYF TGTGCCATCAGTGGGACCGGGACTATCCGAGAGACCCAGTACTTC
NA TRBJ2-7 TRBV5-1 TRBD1 CASSLTGASQYEQYF TGCGCCAGCAGCCTGACAGGGGCGTCACAATACGAGCAGTACTTC
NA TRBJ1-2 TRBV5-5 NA CASTIGGGLSDGYTF TGTGCCAGCACGATCGGGGGAGGTCTAAGCGATGGCTACACCTTC
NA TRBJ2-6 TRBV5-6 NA CARGSLANVLTF TGTGCCAGAGGTTCACTAGCCAACGTCCTGACTTTC
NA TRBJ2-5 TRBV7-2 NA CASSLEVRAETQYF TGTGCCAGCAGCTTAGAAGTCCGAGCGGAGACCCAGTACTTC
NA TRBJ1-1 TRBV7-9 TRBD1 CASSSGTGDTEAFF TGTGCCAGCAGTTCCGGGACAGGGGACACTGAAGCTTTCTTT
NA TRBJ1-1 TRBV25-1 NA CASSEPGTTEAFF TGTGCCAGCAGTGAACCGGGAACCACTGAAGCTTTCTTT
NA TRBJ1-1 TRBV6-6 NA CASRGQMNTEAFF TGTGCCAGCAGGGGTCAGATGAACACTGAAGCTTTCTTT
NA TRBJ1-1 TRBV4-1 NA CASSQDFTGRTAFF TGCGCCAGCAGCCAAGATTTCACAGGACGGACAGCTTTCTTT
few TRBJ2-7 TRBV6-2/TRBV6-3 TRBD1 CASSPQGAAVDEQYF TGTGCCAGCAGCCCACAGGGGGCGGCAGTTGACGAGCAGTACTTC
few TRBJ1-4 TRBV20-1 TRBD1 CSASTQGAYEKLFF TGCAGTGCTAGCACCCAGGGGGCGTATGAAAAACTGTTTTTT
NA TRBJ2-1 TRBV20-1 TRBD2 CSASRNSGGFYNEQFF TGCAGTGCTAGTCGAAATAGCGGGGGTTTCTACAATGAGCAGTTCTTC
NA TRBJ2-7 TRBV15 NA CATSPQGQSSYEQYF TGTGCCACCAGCCCCCAGGGGCAGAGCTCCTACGAGCAGTACTTC
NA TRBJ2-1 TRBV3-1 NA CASSLRDGHNEQFF TGTGCCAGCAGCCTCCGGGACGGACACAATGAGCAGTTCTTC
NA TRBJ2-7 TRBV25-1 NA CASSEFGASAYEQYF TGTGCCAGCAGTGAATTCGGGGCCTCAGCCTACGAGCAGTACTTC
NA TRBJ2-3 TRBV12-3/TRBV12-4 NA CASNRRWVDTQYF TGTGCCAGCAACCGACGATGGGTAGATACGCAGTATTTT
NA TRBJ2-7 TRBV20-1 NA CSARVGVTGSYEQYF TGCAGTGCTAGGGTCGGGGTAACAGGGAGCTACGAGCAGTACTTC
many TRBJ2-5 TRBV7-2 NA CASSLAGRKETQYF TGTGCCAGCAGCTTGGCGGGACGCAAAGAGACCCAGTACTTC
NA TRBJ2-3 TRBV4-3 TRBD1 CASSRQGNTQYF TGCGCCAGCAGCCGACAGGGGAATACGCAGTATTTT
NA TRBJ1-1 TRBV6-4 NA CASSAEGGTTEAFF TGTGCCAGCAGTGCGGAAGGGGGGACCACTGAAGCTTTCTTT
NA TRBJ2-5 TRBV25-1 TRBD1 CASRDIQGRETQYF TGTGCCAGCAGGGATATACAGGGGAGAGAGACCCAGTACTTC
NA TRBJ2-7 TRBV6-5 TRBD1 CASSYGAMGQSYEQYF TGTGCCAGCAGTTACGGGGCGATGGGACAGTCCTACGAGCAGTACTTC
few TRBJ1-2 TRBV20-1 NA CSGRRGAALYGYTF TGCAGTGGAAGGAGGGGGGCAGCGCTCTATGGCTACACCTTC
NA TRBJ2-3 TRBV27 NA CASSSGDFAGDTQYF TGTGCCAGCAGTTCCGGGGACTTCGCGGGAGATACGCAGTATTTT
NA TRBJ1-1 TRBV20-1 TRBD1 CSARTPTGRSTEAFF TGCAGTGCACGGACCCCGACAGGGCGGAGCACTGAAGCTTTCTTT
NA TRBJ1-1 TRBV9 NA CASSVVEEGEMNTEAFF TGTGCCAGCAGCGTAGTAGAGGAGGGGGAGATGAACACTGAAGCTTTCTTT
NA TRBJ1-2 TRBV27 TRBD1 CASSPYPGDRASYGYTF TGTGCCAGCAGTCCCTACCCGGGGGACAGGGCTTCCTATGGCTACACCTTC
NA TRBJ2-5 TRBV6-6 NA CASSDTRVSGQYF TGTGCCAGCAGTGACACGCGGGTTAGTGGCCAGTACTTC
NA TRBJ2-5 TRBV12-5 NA CASGLGLVETQYF TGTGCTAGTGGTTTGGGACTAGTGGAGACCCAGTACTTC
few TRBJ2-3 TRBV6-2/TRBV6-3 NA CASTAKDTQYF TGTGCCAGCACCGCGAAAGATACGCAGTATTTT
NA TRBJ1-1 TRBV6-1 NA CASIIDPTSGEAFF TGTGCCAGCATAATAGACCCCACGAGCGGTGAAGCTTTCTTT
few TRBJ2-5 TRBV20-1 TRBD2 CSARDSPSGQETQYF TGCAGTGCTAGAGATTCCCCTAGCGGCCAAGAGACCCAGTACTTC